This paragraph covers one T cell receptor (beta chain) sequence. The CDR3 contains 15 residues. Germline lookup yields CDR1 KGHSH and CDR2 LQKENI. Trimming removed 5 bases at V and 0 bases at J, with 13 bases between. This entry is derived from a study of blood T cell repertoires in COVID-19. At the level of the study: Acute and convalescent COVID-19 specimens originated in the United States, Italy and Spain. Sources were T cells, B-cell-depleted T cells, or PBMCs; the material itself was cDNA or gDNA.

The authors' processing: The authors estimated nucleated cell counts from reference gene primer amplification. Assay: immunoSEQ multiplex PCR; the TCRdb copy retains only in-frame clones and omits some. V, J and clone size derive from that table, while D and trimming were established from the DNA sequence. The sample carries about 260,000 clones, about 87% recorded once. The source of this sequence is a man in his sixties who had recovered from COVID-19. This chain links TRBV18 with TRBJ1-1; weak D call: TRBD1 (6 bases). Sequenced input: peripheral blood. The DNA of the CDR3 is TGTGCCAGCTCAGCCAAACAGGGAATGAACACTGAAGCTTTCTTT. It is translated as CASSAKQGMNTEAFF.